This T cell receptor beta chain was observed in a study of T cell responses to AZD1222 COVID-19 vaccine. General study findings and limits: Without day 14 samples, only post-peak T cell repertoires were studied. A mostly white British donor set with more females was recruited, and clonal diversity was possibly underestimated.

Some clones are missing from TCRdb's copy, which holds only in-frame ones; the method was immunoSEQ multiplex PCR. The sample carries around 120,000 clones, 85% to 95% recorded once. To note about this clone: The antigen remains undetermined.

Second-dose schedules of about 4 or about 12 weeks were combined. Sample: peripheral blood, taken 28 days after the second AZD1222 dose. This receptor was obtained from an adult who received the AZD1222 COVID-19 vaccine.

CDR3 in DNA: TGTGCCAGCAGCCTGACTACAGGGTACCACGAGCAGTACTTC. Protein product: CASSLTTGYHEQYF. The gene calls are TRBV7-6 and TRBJ2-7; maybe TRBD1 (6 bases). Germline CDR1 reads SGHVS; CDR2 reads FNYEAQ. CDR3 length: 14 amino acids. Trimming cost V 5 bases and J 5 bases, with 16 bases left between them.